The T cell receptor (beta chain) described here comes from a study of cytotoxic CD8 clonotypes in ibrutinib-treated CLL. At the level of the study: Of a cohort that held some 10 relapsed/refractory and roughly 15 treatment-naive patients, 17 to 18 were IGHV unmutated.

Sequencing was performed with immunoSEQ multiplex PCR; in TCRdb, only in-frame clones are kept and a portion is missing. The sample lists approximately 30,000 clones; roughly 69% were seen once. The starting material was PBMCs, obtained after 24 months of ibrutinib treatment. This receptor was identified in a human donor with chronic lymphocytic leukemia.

In DNA, the CDR3 is TGCGCCAGCAGCTTGGTATTGCGGGGGGGCGTAGATACGCAGTATTTT. This sequence encodes CASSLVLRGGVDTQYF. The V and J genes are TRBV5-1 and TRBJ2-3; TRBD2 agrees at 9 bases. The CDR3 is 16 residues long. Germline V gene data show CDR1 as SGHRS and CDR2 as YFSETQ. After removal of 0 bases from V and 5 bases from J, the junction contained 7 bases not matched to a gene. Combining the CDR3 with reference TRBV5-1 and TRBJ2-3 gives the whole variable domain KAGVTQTPRYLIKTRGQQVTLSCSPISGHRSVSWYQQTPGQGLQFLFEYFSETQRNKGNFPGRFSGRQFSNSRSEMNVSTLELGDSALYLCASSLVLRGGVDTQYFGPGTRLTVL.